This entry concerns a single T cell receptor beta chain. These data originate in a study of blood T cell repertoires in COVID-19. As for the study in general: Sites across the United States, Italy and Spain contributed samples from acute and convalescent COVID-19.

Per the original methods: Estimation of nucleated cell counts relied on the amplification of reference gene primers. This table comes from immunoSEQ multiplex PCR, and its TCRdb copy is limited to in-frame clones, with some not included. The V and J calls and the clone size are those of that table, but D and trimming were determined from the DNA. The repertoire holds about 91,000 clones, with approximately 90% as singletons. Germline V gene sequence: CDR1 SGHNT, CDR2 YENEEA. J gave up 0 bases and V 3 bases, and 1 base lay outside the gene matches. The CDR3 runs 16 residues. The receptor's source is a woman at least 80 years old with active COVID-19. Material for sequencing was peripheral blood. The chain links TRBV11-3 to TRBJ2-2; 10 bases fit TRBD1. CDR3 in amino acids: CASSLGTGANTGELFF. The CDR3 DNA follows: TGTGCCAGCAGCTTGGGGACAGGGGCGAACACCGGGGAGCTGTTTTTT.